This TCR beta chain was profiled in a study of molecular identifiers for immune sequencing clone quantification (dated by TCRdb to about 2018). About the investigation overall: For a replicate experiment, RNA from around 18,000 or 91,000 naive CD8 T cells was divided into five aliquots, and four of the five aliquots were sequenced. The study was a methods study using CD8 T cells to benchmark molecular-identifier clustering-based TCR repertoire sequencing (MIDCIRS) and TCR RNA copy counting.

Libraries of naive CD8 T cells were built from approximately 20,000 to 980,000 sorted cells, with 10%, 30% or 50% of the purified RNA used. Naive CD8 T cells, defined as CD8+CD4-CCR7+CD45RA+, were FACS-sorted into RLT Plus buffer on a BD FACSAria II. To test detection sensitivity, Jurkat RNA equal to ten TCR copies was added to samples of about 20,000-1,000,000 naive CD8 T cells. CD8 T cells were enriched with RosetteSep CD8+ T Cell Enrichment Cocktail and Ficoll-Paque, followed by ACK red cell lysis. What the study reported, not specific to this receptor: In CMV-specific effector cells, clones with more than 20 RNA copies accounted for over 97% of molecules, whereas in naive cells such clones accounted for under 1%. When barcode sub-clustering was left out, chimeric consensus sequences inflated TCR diversity, with chimeras reaching as high as 47%. Modeling gave about 3 recovered TCR RNA copies per cell versus 8 to 10 by digital PCR, implying 25% to 30% capture efficiency. Highly expanded clone sizes could be underestimated because identical TCR molecules may share a barcode. Spiked-in Jurkat TCR RNA (around eleven copies' worth), which is not part of the donor repertoire, was contained in the naive libraries. Spiked-in Jurkat TCR RNA equal to a single cell's worth was reported to be detectable even within one million naive CD8 T cells.

In this sample, this clonotype turned up many times. The target of this receptor is not known. Qualities for individual bases were not recorded, and no much larger clone is one base off. The library was built by means of PCR. The instrument given in TCRdb is Illumina HiSeq 4000. Bulk TCR libraries were made following a previously described method, with the TCR primers given in Table S5. Purification of total RNA was performed with the Qiagen AllPrep DNA/RNA kit. Before any analysis, reads coming from multiple sequencing runs of the same library were combined into one pool. Per the original workflow: Only reads with exact TCR constant sequence were kept, trimmed to 150 nt, and grouped by their 12-nt molecular barcodes. Within each barcode group, reads were sub-clustered at a 15% Levenshtein threshold, and quality-weighted consensus sequences were built per RNA molecule. Non-functional sequences were removed, as were lower-count sequences one edit away from another. Barcode sub-clusters with fewer than 20% of the maximum read count were removed, based on fitting two negative binomial distributions. TCRdb cleaned the public reads at Q25 with fastp, built clones with MiXCR and kept in-frame beta chains. Merged by CDR3 protein, the rows form single entries marked with the most common genes and DNA. None of the V and J calls come from the authors' own analysis; TCRdb made them. The sample table holds 5,500 to 6,500 distinct CDR3 sequences, of which 15% to 20% were seen once. 2% to 3% of the sample belongs to the ten largest clones.

From a lookup of the germline V gene, CDR1 and CDR2 are SNHLY and FYNNEI. Relative to germline, V is 1 base shorter and J is 9 bases shorter, with 15 bases between their ends. The CDR3 spans 14 residues, from the cysteine through the phenylalanine. Just the 42-base CDR3 DNA is kept, in frame starting at base 1. The chain couples TRBV2 to TRBJ1-2; no D gene can be assigned with confidence. The sequenced material came from naive CD8+ T cells from blood, with Jurkat cell RNA spiked in. Interpreted using the paper, the cell subset or site label stands for: FACS-sorted CD8+CD4-CCR7+CD45RA+ naive T cells. This clonotype was obtained from a human donor in good health. Some libraries in this study had Jurkat cell RNA spiked in. The base sequence is TGTGCCAGCAGTGAAGGTGGGAGGCCTTCTAGCTACACCTTC. It specifies CASSEGGRPSSYTF.